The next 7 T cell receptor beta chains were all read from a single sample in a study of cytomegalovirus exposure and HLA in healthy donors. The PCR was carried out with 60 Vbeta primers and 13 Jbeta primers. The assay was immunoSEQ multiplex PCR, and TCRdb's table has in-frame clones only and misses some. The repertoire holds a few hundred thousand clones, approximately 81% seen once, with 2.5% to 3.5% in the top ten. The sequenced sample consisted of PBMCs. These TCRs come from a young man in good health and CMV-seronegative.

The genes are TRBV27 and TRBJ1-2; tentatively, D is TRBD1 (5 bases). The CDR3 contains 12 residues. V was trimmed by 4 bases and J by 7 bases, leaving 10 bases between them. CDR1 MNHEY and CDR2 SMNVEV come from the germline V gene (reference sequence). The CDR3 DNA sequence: TGTGCCAGCAGTTCAGGGTACGGTGGCTACACCTTC. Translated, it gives CASSSGYGGYTF.

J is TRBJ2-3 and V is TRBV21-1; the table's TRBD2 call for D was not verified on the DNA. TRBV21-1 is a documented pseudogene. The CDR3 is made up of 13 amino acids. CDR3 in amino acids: CASLAVSTDTQYF. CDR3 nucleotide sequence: TGTGCCAGTCTAGCGGTAAGCACAGATACGCAGTATTTT.

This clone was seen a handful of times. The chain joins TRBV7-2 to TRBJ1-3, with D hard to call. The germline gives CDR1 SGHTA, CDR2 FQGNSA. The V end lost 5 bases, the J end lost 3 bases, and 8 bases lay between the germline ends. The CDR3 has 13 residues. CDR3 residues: CASSPTGGNTIYF. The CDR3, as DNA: TGTGCCAGCAGCCCCACCGGTGGAAACACCATATATTTT.

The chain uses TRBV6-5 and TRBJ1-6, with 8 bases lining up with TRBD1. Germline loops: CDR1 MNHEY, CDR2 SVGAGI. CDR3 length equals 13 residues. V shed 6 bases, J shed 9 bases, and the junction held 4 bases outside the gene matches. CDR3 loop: CASRPGGSSPLHF. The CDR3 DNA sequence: TGTGCCAGCAGGCCAGGGGGCAGTTCACCCCTCCACTTT.

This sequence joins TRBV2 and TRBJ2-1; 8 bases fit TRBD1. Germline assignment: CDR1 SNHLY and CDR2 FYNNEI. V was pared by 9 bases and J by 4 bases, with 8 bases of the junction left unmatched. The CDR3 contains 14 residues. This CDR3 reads CARSGTGDYNEQFF. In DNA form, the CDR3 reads TGTGCCAGGTCCGGGACAGGCGATTACAATGAGCAGTTCTTC. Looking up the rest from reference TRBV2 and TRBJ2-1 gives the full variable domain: EPEVTQTPSHQVTQMGQEVILRCVPISNHLYFYWYRQILGQKVEFLVSFYNNEISEKSEIFDDQFSVERPDGSNFTLKIRSTKLEDSAMYFCARSGTGDYNEQFFGPGTRLTVL.

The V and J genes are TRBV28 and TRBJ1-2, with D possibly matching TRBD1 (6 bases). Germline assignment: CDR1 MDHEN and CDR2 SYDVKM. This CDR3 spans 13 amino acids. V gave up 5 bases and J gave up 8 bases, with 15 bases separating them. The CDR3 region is CASSRGAGDGYTF. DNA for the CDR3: TGTGCCAGCAGTCGGGGGGCAGGGGACGGCTACACCTTC.

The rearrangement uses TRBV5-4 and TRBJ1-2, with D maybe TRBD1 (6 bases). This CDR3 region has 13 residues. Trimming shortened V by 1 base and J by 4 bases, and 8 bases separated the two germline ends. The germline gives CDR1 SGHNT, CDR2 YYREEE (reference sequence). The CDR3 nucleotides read TGTGCCAGCAGCTTGACAGGGACCTATGGCTACACCTTC. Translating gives CASSLTGTYGYTF.